The clone carrying this T cell receptor beta chain showed up just a few times. No antigen is known for it. The entry originates in a study of beta chain features in type 1 diabetes. The sequenced template was cDNA made from the entire isolated RNA. Measured with immunoSEQ multiplex PCR; TCRdb has only the in-frame clones, and not every one. This sample has 130,000 or so clones, with roughly a tenth found just once. The CDR3 spans 17 residues. The V and J ends lost 5 bases and 8 bases, in that order; junction bases with no gene match: 12. Germline V gene sequence: CDR1 SGHAT, CDR2 FQNNGV. On average, the one heparinised blood draw given by each donor was around 120 mL. Study conclusions and caveats: Naive, central memory and Treg TCRB repertoires seemed to resemble each other more closely in patients than they did in healthy donors. TCRB CDR3s from Type 1 diabetes patients were moderately but significantly shorter in all four CD4+ subsets.

Specimen: central memory CD4+ T cells from blood. This clonotype originated in a man aged 18 to 30 in good health. V and J are TRBV11-2 and TRBJ2-1; 13 bases match TRBD2. DNA for the CDR3: TGTGCCAGCAGCACTACCACACTAGCGGGGGGGCCCCATGAGCAGTTCTTC. This codes for CASSTTTLAGGPHEQFF.